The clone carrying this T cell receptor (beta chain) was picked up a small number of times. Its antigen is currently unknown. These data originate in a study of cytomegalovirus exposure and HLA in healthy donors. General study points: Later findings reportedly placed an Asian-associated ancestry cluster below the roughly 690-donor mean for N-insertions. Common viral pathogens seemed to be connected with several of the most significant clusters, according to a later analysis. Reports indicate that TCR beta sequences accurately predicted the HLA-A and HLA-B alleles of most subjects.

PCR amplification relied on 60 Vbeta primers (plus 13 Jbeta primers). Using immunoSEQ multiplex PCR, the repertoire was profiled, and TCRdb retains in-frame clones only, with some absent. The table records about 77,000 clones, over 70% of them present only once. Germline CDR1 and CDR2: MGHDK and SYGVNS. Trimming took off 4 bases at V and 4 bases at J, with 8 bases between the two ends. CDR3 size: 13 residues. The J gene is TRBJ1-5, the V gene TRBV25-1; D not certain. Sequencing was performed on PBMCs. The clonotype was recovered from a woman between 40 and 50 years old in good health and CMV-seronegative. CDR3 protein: CASSGGGNQPQHF. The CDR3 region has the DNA TGTGCCAGCAGTGGGGGAGGGAATCAGCCCCAGCATTTT.